In this sample, the clone carrying this TCR beta chain turned up once. Generated by immunoSEQ multiplex PCR, the TCRdb table keeps only in-frame clones and is missing some. The sample has more than 85,000 clones; less than 95% are singletons. V lost 1 base and J lost 3, with 10 bases in between. The CDR3 is 15 amino acids. CDR1 is SGHAT and CDR2 is FQNNGV in the germline V gene. The data stem from a study of control samples from healthy donors and cancer patients. This clonotype was sampled from a human donor in good health. The donor label of this sample is uncertain. Specimen: blood. The chain employs TRBV11-2 and TRBJ1-3; maybe TRBD1 (5 bases). The CDR3 region is CASSLGGGFGNTIYF. CDR3 bases: TGTGCCAGCAGCTTAGGTGGGGGATTTGGAAACACCATATATTTT.